The clone carrying this T cell receptor beta chain was found once. From germline, CDR1 is LNHDA and CDR2 SQIVND (reference sequence). V dropped 2 bases and J dropped 9 bases, with 5 bases sitting between them. This CDR3 comprises 11 residues. These data are taken from a study of blood T cell repertoires in COVID-19. Study in general: There were acute and convalescent COVID-19 samples, and they came from the United States, Italy and Spain. T cells, B-cell-depleted T cells, or PBMCs supplied cDNA or gDNA.

Methods used by the authors: Estimation of nucleated cell counts was performed using reference gene primer amplification. Some clones are missing from TCRdb's copy, which holds only in-frame ones; the method was immunoSEQ multiplex PCR. V and J calls and clone size are as listed in that table; D and trimming were resolved from the DNA. The data show 150,000 to 200,000 clones, roughly nine tenths seen once. This TCR was recovered from a man between 60 and 75 years old with active or convalescent COVID-19. This chain links TRBV19 with TRBJ2-1; no clear D gene. The sample consisted of peripheral blood. The CDR3 is CASSIRGEQFF. The CDR3, as DNA: TGTGCCAGTAGTATACGAGGTGAGCAGTTCTTC.